This T cell receptor beta chain is from a study of regulatory T cells in long-lasting Graves disease. Findings and limits, study-wide: In persistent patients, shared public clonotypes (around 2,500) outnumbered those in new patients (approximately 880).

As to time point: newly diagnosed GD, antithyroid drugs for less than 3 months. PBMC RNA was the source of the TCR library. Patients hailed from an endocrinology department in Xi'an, China. This clonotype was counted a few times. Its specificity is unknown. Arm-PCR with iRepertoire HTBI primers amplified the CDR3 regions for these TCR beta libraries. Using its own MiXCR run on the multiplex PCR reads, TCRdb lists one record per CDR3 protein. In the table there are approximately 480,000 distinct CDR3 sequences, 15% to 20% of which are singletons. These same records also appear under a second study, on T cells in Graves' hyperthyroidism and ophthalmopathy. That paper notes: Uncontrolled infection, other autoimmune disease, pregnancy or lactation disqualified patients from enrolment. Blood samples included most of the expanded thyroid clonotypes exceeding 0.001.

The sequencing used peripheral blood mononuclear cells (PBMCs), collected at new diagnosis, from a patient treated with antithyroid drugs. The sequence was obtained from a man aged 35-49 years with Graves disease.

CDR3 DNA: TGTGCCAGCAGCGGCGAGGGTCCCCTCTACAATGAGCAGTTCTTC. This encodes CASSGEGPLYNEQFF. V is TRBV6-2 or TRBV6-3 and J is TRBJ2-1; the D gene is possibly TRBD2 (5 bases). V lost 6 bases and J 3 bases, leaving 15 bases between the germline ends. The CDR3 has 15 amino acids. CDR1 MNHEY and CDR2 SVGEGT come from the germline V gene.